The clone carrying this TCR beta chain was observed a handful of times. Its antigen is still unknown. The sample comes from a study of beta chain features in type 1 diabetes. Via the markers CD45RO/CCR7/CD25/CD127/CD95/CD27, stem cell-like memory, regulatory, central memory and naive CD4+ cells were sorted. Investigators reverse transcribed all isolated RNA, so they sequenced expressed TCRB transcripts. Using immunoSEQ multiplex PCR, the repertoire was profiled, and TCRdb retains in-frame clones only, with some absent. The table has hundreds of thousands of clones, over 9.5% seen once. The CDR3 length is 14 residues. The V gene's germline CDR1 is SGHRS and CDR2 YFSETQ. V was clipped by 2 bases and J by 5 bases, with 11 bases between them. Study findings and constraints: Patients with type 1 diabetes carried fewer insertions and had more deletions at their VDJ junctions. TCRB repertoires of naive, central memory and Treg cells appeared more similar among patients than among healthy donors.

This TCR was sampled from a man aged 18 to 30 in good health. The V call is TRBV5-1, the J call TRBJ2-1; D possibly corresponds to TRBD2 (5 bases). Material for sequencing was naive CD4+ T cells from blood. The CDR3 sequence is CASSLAEPNNEQFF. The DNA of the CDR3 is TGCGCCAGCAGCTTAGCGGAACCAAACAATGAGCAGTTCTTC.